The 26 T cell receptor beta chains below all came from one sample that was sequenced in a study of blood T cell repertoires in COVID-19. TCRdb's table, derived via immunoSEQ multiplex PCR, lists solely in-frame clones and lacks some. The sample holds roughly 200,000 clones, 70% to 90% seen once. Sequenced sample: PBMCs or T cells enriched from blood (not recorded which). The receptors were sampled from a young woman who had been exposed to COVID-19.

This clone occurred once. The chain carries TRBV7-6 and TRBJ2-3, with D maybe TRBD1 (5 bases). This CDR3 contains 15 residues. Trimming removed 1 base at V and 2 bases at J, with 10 bases between. CDR1 SGHVS and CDR2 FNYEAQ come from the germline V gene. The CDR3 protein is CASSLEVGATDTQYF. The CDR3 DNA reads TGTGCCAGCAGCTTAGAGGTAGGGGCCACAGATACGCAGTATTTT.

The V call is TRBV9, the J call TRBJ1-3, with 12 bases matching TRBD1. This CDR3 contains 14 residues. Per the germline V gene, CDR1 is SGDLS and CDR2 is YYNGEE. V dropped 4 bases and J dropped 7; count of bases not matched to a gene: 3. The CDR3 loop is CASSPGTGGNTIYF. CDR3 bases: TGTGCCAGCAGCCCTGGGACAGGGGGCAACACCATATATTTT.

The chain recombines TRBV2 with TRBJ2-1; D gene uncertain. CDR1 and CDR2 from the germline V gene are SNHLY and FYNNEI. This CDR3 contains 11 residues. Trimming removed 8 bases from V and 10 bases from J, with 12 bases in between. This chain's CDR3 is CASLKPIEQFF. The CDR3 nucleotides are TGTGCCAGCCTCAAGCCAATCGAGCAGTTCTTC. Filled out from reference TRBV2 and TRBJ2-1, the complete variable domain reads EPEVTQTPSHQVTQMGQEVILRCVPISNHLYFYWYRQILGQKVEFLVSFYNNEISEKSEIFDDQFSVERPDGSNFTLKIRSTKLEDSAMYFCASLKPIEQFFGPGTRLTVL.

The chain links TRBV5-1 to TRBJ1-1; 8 nucleotides match TRBD1. J gave up 3 bases and V 5 bases, and 6 bases lay outside the gene matches. The CDR3 is made up of 14 amino acids. Germline lookup yields CDR1 SGHRS and CDR2 YFSETQ. The CDR3 spells CASSPDRGYTEAFF. CDR3 in DNA: TGCGCCAGCAGTCCCGACAGGGGATACACTGAAGCTTTCTTT.

The V call is TRBV21-1, the J call TRBJ2-7; the table's D call TRBD1 went unverified against the DNA. TRBV21-1 is termed a pseudogene. This CDR3 is 23 amino acids long. The CDR3 loop is CASSKVLLFRGSPGTDLTYEQYF. In nucleotides, the CDR3 is TGTGCCAGCAGCAAAGTCCTGCTTTTCCGGGGTTCCCCAGGGACAGATCTGACCTACGAGCAGTACTTC.

V is TRBV4-2 and J is TRBJ2-1, with 9 bases aligning to TRBD2. V shed 3 bases and J 6 bases; nucleotides not matched to a gene: 6. The germline V gene encodes CDR1 LGHNA and CDR2 YNFKEQ. The CDR3 sequence is 15 residues long. CDR3 nucleotides: TGTGCCAGCAGCCAGGGAGCGGGGGGTTCCAATGAGCAGTTCTTC. Residues: CASSQGAGGSNEQFF.

V gene TRBV24-1 combines with J gene TRBJ2-2, with D maybe TRBD1 (7 bases). This CDR3 has 14 amino acids. Trimming removed 9 bases from V and 5 bases from J, with 15 bases in between. In germline, CDR1 is KGHDR, CDR2 SFDVKD. CDR3 protein: CATGGPGGTGELFF. The CDR3 DNA is TGTGCCACCGGGGGACCAGGGGGGACCGGGGAGCTGTTTTTT.

The chain links TRBV28 to TRBJ1-1, with D tentatively TRBD1 (6 bases). The germline V and J ends were trimmed by 3 bases and 11 bases, with 13 bases remaining between them. Per germline, CDR1 MDHEN and CDR2 SYDVKM. This CDR3 spans 12 amino acids. The DNA of the CDR3 is TGTGCCAGCAGTTTGGGCAGGGGTAGGGCTTTCTTT. Translating it yields CASSLGRGRAFF.

The rearrangement links TRBV6-1 to TRBJ2-5, with TRBD2 matching over 9 bases. The trim removed 1 base at V and 2 bases at J, leaving 8 bases unmatched. This CDR3 contains 17 residues. Germline V lookup: CDR1 MNHNS, CDR2 SASEGT. CDR3 region: CASSEEQSGGMQETQYF. The CDR3, as DNA: TGTGCCAGCAGTGAAGAGCAGAGCGGGGGGATGCAAGAGACCCAGTACTTC.

This clone has only a few counts. This chain links TRBV2 with TRBJ2-3, with D possibly TRBD2 on 5 matching bases. The CDR3 covers 15 residues. V lost 5 bases to trimming and J lost 2 bases, with 14 bases between them. Germline V gene data show CDR1 as SNHLY and CDR2 as FYNNEI. The CDR3 sequence: CASSQTGLPTDTQYF. CDR3 nucleotides: TGTGCCAGCAGTCAAACCGGACTTCCCACAGATACGCAGTATTTT.

The chain's CDR3 is CASSPYLDRKENGYTF. CDR3 in DNA: TGTGCCAGCTCACCGTATTTGGACAGGAAAGAGAATGGCTACACCTTC. The chain carries TRBV18 and TRBJ1-2; TRBD1 matches at 7 bases. J was trimmed by 6 bases and V by 3 bases; bases with no gene match: 13. CDR1 and CDR2 from the germline V gene are KGHSH and LQKENI. CDR3 length equals 16 residues.

The rearrangement uses TRBV10-1 and TRBJ2-1; D perhaps matches TRBD1 (6 bases). The length of the CDR3 is 16 residues. The V end was cut by 0 bases, the J end by 7 bases, with 16 bases between. The germline V gene encodes CDR1 WNHNN and CDR2 SYGVQD (reference sequence). CDR3 nucleotide sequence: TGCGCCAGCAGTGAGTCAGGAACAGGGCCTCGAAATGAGCAGTTCTTC. Its protein product is CASSESGTGPRNEQFF.

This chain links TRBV5-1 with TRBJ1-3, with D perhaps matching TRBD1 (5 bases). Germline V gene data show CDR1 as SGHRS and CDR2 as YFSETQ. CDR3 length: 15 amino acids. The V end was cut by 0 bases, the J end by 2 bases, with 9 bases between. The CDR3 nucleotides are TGCGCCAGCAGCTTGGGCCGGGGGACTGGAAACACCATATATTTT. It encodes CASSLGRGTGNTIYF.

The table lists this clone with a count of one. V and J are TRBV12-5 and TRBJ2-7, with 9 positions matching TRBD1. The CDR3 consists of 16 residues. CDR1 is LGHNT and CDR2 is FRNRAP in the germline V gene. The ends lost 0 bases at V and 3 bases at J; junction bases unmatched: 6. CDR3 nucleotides: TGTGCTAGTGGTTTGGTCCCCGGGACAGGGCACTACGAGCAGTACTTC. Translated: CASGLVPGTGHYEQYF.

The V gene is TRBV6-5, the J gene TRBJ2-2, with D maybe TRBD2 (6 bases). CDR1 and CDR2 from the germline V gene are MNHEY and SVGAGI. V shed 7 bases and J shed 1 base, with 10 bases lying between them. The length of the CDR3 is 14 residues. CDR3 nucleotide sequence: TGTGCCAGCAAAGGACTACAGAACACCGGGGAGCTGTTTTTT. It codes for CASKGLQNTGELFF.

The genes are TRBV7-8 and TRBJ2-7; TRBD1 might be the D (5 bases). The germline V gene has CDR1 SGHVS and CDR2 FQNEAQ. The CDR3 spans 12 residues. V dropped 5 bases and J dropped 6 bases, with 11 bases sitting between them. For the CDR3, the DNA is TGTGCCAGCAGCCCAGGGTGGGGCGAGCAGTACTTC. Its translation: CASSPGWGEQYF.

This clone was observed a handful of times. Other nucleotide sequences in the sample specify the same CDR3. This chain links TRBV18 with TRBJ1-6; no clear D gene. The germline V gene encodes CDR1 KGHSH and CDR2 LQKENI. The CDR3 contains 13 residues. V was trimmed by 3 bases and J by 5 bases, leaving 5 bases between them. The CDR3 DNA reads TGTGCCAGCTCACCGGAGGATAATTCACCCCTCCACTTT. Translating gives CASSPEDNSPLHF.

A few counts support this clone. The V call is TRBV19, the J call TRBJ1-2; maybe TRBD1 (6 bases). The germline CDR1 and CDR2 sequences are LNHDA and SQIVND (reference sequence). V was clipped by 7 bases and J by 0 bases, with 12 bases between them. This CDR3 is 14 amino acids long. CDR3 sequence (DNA): TGTGCCAGTACCGGGACAAGACCTAACTATGGCTACACCTTC. This translates into CASTGTRPNYGYTF.

This sequence joins TRBV29-1 and TRBJ1-6; no clear D gene. V was shortened by 5 bases and J by 6 bases, with 11 bases between the two germline ends. Germline V lookup: CDR1 SQVTM, CDR2 ANQGSEA. The CDR3 is 13 amino acids. DNA of the CDR3: TGCAGCGTTTGCGTTTCTGGTAATTCACCCCTCCACTTT. It is translated as CSVCVSGNSPLHF. The whole variable domain, remainder taken from reference TRBV29-1 and TRBJ1-6, is SAVISQKPSRDICQRGTSLTIQCQVDSQVTMMFWYRQQPGQSLTLIATANQGSEATYESGFVIDKFPISRPNLTFSTLTVSNMSPEDSSIYLCSVCVSGNSPLHFGNGTRLTVT.

This clone was found once. CDR3 bases: TGTGCCACCAGTATCGGGGGGGAGGCCCCCTCCTACAATGAGCAGTTCTTC. It is translated as CATSIGGEAPSYNEQFF. V is TRBV24-1 and J is TRBJ2-1; 8 bases map to TRBD2. The V gene's germline CDR1 is KGHDR and CDR2 SFDVKD. Losses at the gene ends were 6 bases for V and 0 bases for J; bases not matched to a gene: 9. This CDR3 is 17 amino acids long.

The chain uses TRBV4-2 and TRBJ2-2; 10 bases fit TRBD2. V trimming: 4 bases; J trimming: 0 bases; junction bases outside the gene matches: 17. Germline CDR1 is LGHNA and CDR2 is YNFKEQ. This CDR3 has 21 amino acids. CDR3 bases: TGTGCCAGCAGCCTCCTCGGCCCCAGCGGGGGGGCCGGGACGAACACCGGGGAGCTGTTTTTT. Translated: CASSLLGPSGGAGTNTGELFF.

This chain connects TRBV10-3 to TRBJ1-4; no definite D call. The CDR3 contains 13 residues. Looked up from germline, CDR1 is ENHRY and CDR2 is SYGVKD. Between the trimmed V and J ends, which lost 10 bases and 6 bases, there was a span of 15 bases. The CDR3: CARSRVTDEKLFF. CDR3 DNA: TGTGCCAGATCGAGGGTTACGGATGAAAAACTGTTTTTT.

The chain couples TRBV7-3 to TRBJ2-1, with TRBD2 matching 7 bases. This CDR3 is 15 amino acids long. V lost 5 bases and J lost 5; bases outside the gene matches: 9. In germline, CDR1 is SGHTA, CDR2 FQGTGA. CDR3 amino acids: CASSSQPGRHNEQFF. CDR3 nucleotides: TGTGCCAGCAGCAGCCAGCCCGGGAGGCACAATGAGCAGTTCTTC. The variable domain in full, completed from reference TRBV7-3 and TRBJ2-1, reads GAGVSQTPSNKVTEKGKYVELRCDPISGHTALYWYRQSLGQGPEFLIYFQGTGAADDSGLPNDRFFAVRPEGSVSTLKIQRTERGDSAVYLCASSSQPGRHNEQFFGPGTRLTVL.

V is TRBV19 and J is TRBJ2-1; no definite D call. The CDR3 runs 14 residues. Trimming shortened V by 3 bases and J by 6 bases, and 12 bases separated the two germline ends. Germline lookup yields CDR1 LNHDA and CDR2 SQIVND (reference sequence). The DNA of the CDR3 is TGTGCCAGTAGTATCATAAACAGATTCAATGAGCAGTTCTTC. This gives the protein CASSIINRFNEQFF.

V gene TRBV5-1 combines with J gene TRBJ2-7; 11 bases map to TRBD1. CDR1 and CDR2 (germline): SGHRS, YFSETQ. V shed 0 bases and J 7 bases; nucleotides not matched to a gene: 6. CDR3 length: 15 amino acids. CDR3 amino acids: CASSLARTGGLEQYF. Written as DNA, the CDR3 is TGCGCCAGCAGCTTGGCAAGGACAGGGGGCCTTGAGCAGTACTTC.

This clone is a singleton in its sample. V and J are TRBV5-1 and TRBJ1-1, with no clear D. Germline V lookup: CDR1 SGHRS, CDR2 YFSETQ. The CDR3 consists of 13 residues. CDR3 in DNA: TGCGCTAGCGCTACCCTGGCGGACACTGAAGCTTTCTTT. Its translation is CASATLADTEAFF.